The clone carrying this T cell receptor beta chain was counted a few times. As yet, its antigen is unknown. UMIs and sample barcodes were carried by the TCR alpha and TCR beta cDNA libraries that 5'RACE produced using constant-segment primers. From the 5' RACE reads, TCRdb called clonotypes with MiXCR, one entry per CDR3 protein. The repertoire consists of a few hundred thousand distinct CDR3 sequences, with under 20% occurring once and the leading ten covering 22%. The germline V and J ends were trimmed by 2 bases and 2 bases, with 7 bases remaining between them. The CDR3 has 14 amino acids. These data are taken from a study of T-cell memory formation after mild COVID-19. Across the study: Most TCR clusters belonged to a single donor. Study outcomes and limitations: Among CD4+ contracting clones, most were CM and EM, and CD8+ ones EMRA.

What was sequenced was PBMCs or a T cell subset sorted from them (not recorded which). The chain has TRBV12-3 or TRBV12-4 and TRBJ1-5, with D unresolved. The TCR sequence derives from a man between 18 and 35 years old who had mild COVID-19 (a few samples of this study predate the infection). Cell type and time point are not known. Here the CDR3 DNA reads TGTGCCAGCAGTTTAATGGAGGGCAATCAGCCCCAGCATTTT. It specifies CASSLMEGNQPQHF.